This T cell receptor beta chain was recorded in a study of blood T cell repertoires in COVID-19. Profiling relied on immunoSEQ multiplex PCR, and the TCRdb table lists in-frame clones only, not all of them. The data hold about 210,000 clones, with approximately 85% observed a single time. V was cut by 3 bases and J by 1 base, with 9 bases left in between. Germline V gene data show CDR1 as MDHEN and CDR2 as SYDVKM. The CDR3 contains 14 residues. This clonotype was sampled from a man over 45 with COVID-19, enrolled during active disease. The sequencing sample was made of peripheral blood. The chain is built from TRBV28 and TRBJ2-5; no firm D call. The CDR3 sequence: CASSLAVLQETQYF. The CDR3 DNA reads TGTGCCAGCAGTTTGGCGGTCCTCCAAGAGACCCAGTACTTC.